One sample yielded the 15 T cell receptor beta chains listed below, sequenced in a study of cytomegalovirus exposure and HLA in healthy donors. PCR primers comprised 60 Vbeta and 13 Jbeta primers. TCRdb's table, derived via immunoSEQ multiplex PCR, lists solely in-frame clones and lacks some. The table lists roughly 160,000 clones, about three quarters of them singletons. Sequenced sample: PBMCs. These receptors were taken from a female donor in good health and CMV-seronegative.

The chain employs TRBV6-5 and TRBJ2-1, with TRBD2 matching over 13 bases. CDR1 and CDR2 (germline): MNHEY, SVGAGI. V lost 6 bases and J lost 14; bases outside the gene matches: 10. The CDR3 loop spans 14 amino acids. The CDR3 nucleotides read TGTGCCAGCAGGAAAGGACTAGCGGGAGTTGGCGAGTTCTTC. This gives the protein CASRKGLAGVGEFF.

V usage is TRBV18 and J usage is TRBJ1-3; tentatively, D is TRBD1 (6 bases). The CDR3 consists of 15 residues. Germline V gives CDR1 KGHSH, CDR2 LQKENI. V dropped 3 bases and J dropped 1 base, with 10 bases sitting between them. DNA of the CDR3: TGTGCCAGCTCACCCTCCAGGGGATCTGGAAACACCATATATTTT. Encoded protein: CASSPSRGSGNTIYF. The full variable domain, its missing parts supplied by reference TRBV18 and TRBJ1-3, is NAGVMQNPRHLVRRRGQEARLRCSPMKGHSHVYWYRQLPEEGLKFMVYLQKENIIDESGMPKERFSAEFPKEGPSILRIQQVVRGDSAAYFCASSPSRGSGNTIYFGEGSWLTVV.

The chain couples TRBV30 to TRBJ1-1; tentatively, D is TRBD1 (6 bases). V was pared by 3 bases and J by 10 bases, with 12 bases between. Looked up from germline, CDR1 is GTSNPN and CDR2 is SVGIG (reference sequence). The CDR3 totals 11 residues. The CDR3 region has the DNA TGTGCCTGGAGCCTCCGGGGGGCAGCTTTCTTT. Encoded protein: CAWSLRGAAFF.

This chain joins TRBV15 and TRBJ2-7; D possibly corresponds to TRBD2 (5 bases). Trimming cost V 3 bases and J 0 bases, with 18 bases left between them. The CDR3 is 17 amino acids. CDR1 and CDR2 from the germline V gene are LNHNV and YYDKDF (reference sequence). The CDR3 reads CATSSPKTPGSSYEQYF. Here the CDR3 DNA reads TGTGCCACCAGCAGTCCTAAGACCCCGGGGAGCTCCTACGAGCAGTACTTC.

This clone was recorded only once. This rearrangement joins TRBV5-1 to TRBJ2-7, with D maybe TRBD2 (6 bases). CDR3 length: 14 amino acids. V lost 2 bases, J lost 2 bases, and 11 bases lay in between. In germline, CDR1 is SGHRS, CDR2 YFSETQ. The CDR3 is CASSFSGETYEQYF. Here the CDR3 DNA reads TGCGCCAGCAGCTTTAGCGGAGAAACCTACGAGCAGTACTTC.

Regarding this clone: At the DNA level, this CDR3 is encoded by other sequences in the same sample as well. The chain is built from TRBV29-1 and TRBJ1-1, with a possible D match to TRBD1 (6 bases). V lost 5 bases and J lost 2, with 12 bases in between. The CDR3 totals 13 residues. The germline V gene encodes CDR1 SQVTM and CDR2 ANQGSEA. The CDR3 spells CSVTGHLNTEAFF. CDR3 nucleotide sequence: TGCAGCGTTACGGGACACCTAAACACTGAAGCTTTCTTT. Looking up the rest from reference TRBV29-1 and TRBJ1-1 gives the full variable domain: SAVISQKPSRDICQRGTSLTIQCQVDSQVTMMFWYRQQPGQSLTLIATANQGSEATYESGFVIDKFPISRPNLTFSTLTVSNMSPEDSSIYLCSVTGHLNTEAFFGQGTRLTVV.

V and J are TRBV14 and TRBJ1-2; 10 nucleotides align to TRBD1. V trimming: 4 bases; J trimming: 7 bases; junction bases outside the gene matches: 3. Per the germline V gene, CDR1 is SGHDN and CDR2 is FVKESK. The CDR3 is 13 residues long. CDR3 sequence (DNA): TGTGCCAGCAGCCCAGGGACAGGGGTTGGCTACACCTTC. It codes for CASSPGTGVGYTF.

The chain links TRBV2 to TRBJ2-1; 7 bases are a match to TRBD2. The CDR3 loop spans 17 amino acids. From germline, CDR1 is SNHLY and CDR2 FYNNEI. Trimming at V came to 5 bases and at J to 0 bases, leaving 10 bases not matched to a gene. CDR3 nucleotide sequence: TGTGCCAGCAGTCCCCGACTAGCTGTGGGCTCCTACAATGAGCAGTTCTTC. Its translation: CASSPRLAVGSYNEQFF. The entire variable domain, with the rest obtained from reference TRBV2 and TRBJ2-1, is as follows: EPEVTQTPSHQVTQMGQEVILRCVPISNHLYFYWYRQILGQKVEFLVSFYNNEISEKSEIFDDQFSVERPDGSNFTLKIRSTKLEDSAMYFCASSPRLAVGSYNEQFFGPGTRLTVL.

The gene calls are TRBV11-3 and TRBJ2-5; TRBD2 matches 7 bases. The germline gives CDR1 SGHNT, CDR2 YENEEA. The CDR3 covers 16 residues. V shed 7 bases, J shed 3 bases, and the junction held 14 bases outside the gene matches. CDR3 coding DNA: TGTGCCAGCACCCCCGGCGGGGGAGTGGGCAAAGAGACCCAGTACTTC. Its translation is CASTPGGGVGKETQYF.

This clone was picked up a small number of times. This rearrangement joins TRBV4-1 to TRBJ1-2; weak D call: TRBD1 (5 bases). CDR1 is MGHRA and CDR2 is YSYEKL in the germline V gene. V lost 3 bases to trimming and J lost 5 bases, with 13 bases between them. The CDR3 is 14 residues long. The CDR3 loop is CASSQPQERYGYTF. The CDR3 coding sequence is TGCGCCAGCAGCCAGCCACAGGAGCGATATGGCTACACCTTC.

The genes are TRBV7-8 and TRBJ2-3; D gene unclear. CDR3 length equals 16 residues. Germline values: CDR1 SGHVS, CDR2 FQNEAQ. The V and J ends lost 5 bases and 0 bases respectively, with 15 bases between them. As DNA, the CDR3 is TGTGCCAGCAGCCCCCCGCGTAAGATTAGCACAGATACGCAGTATTTT. This encodes CASSPPRKISTDTQYF.

This clone was seen a handful of times. This chain uses TRBV12-5 with TRBJ2-7; TRBD1 agrees at 9 bases. Germline CDR1 and CDR2: LGHNT and FRNRAP. J gave up 5 bases and V 7 bases, and 6 bases lay outside the gene matches. The CDR3 consists of 13 residues. The CDR3 region has the DNA TGTGCTAGTGCCTTAGGGACAGGGAACGAGCAGTACTTC. Its protein product is CASALGTGNEQYF.

This clone was detected only a few times. The chain employs TRBV7-6 and TRBJ2-7; 11 bases align to TRBD1. V dropped 5 bases and J dropped 6; count of bases not matched to a gene: 9. The germline gives CDR1 SGHVS, CDR2 FNYEAQ. This CDR3 comprises 15 residues. CDR3 bases: TGTGCCAGCAGCCCTCACGGGGGACAGGGGGTCGAGCAGTACTTC. This codes for CASSPHGGQGVEQYF.

This clone was found a few times. The chain employs TRBV4-3 and TRBJ1-1, with D maybe TRBD1 (5 bases). The CDR3 has 18 residues. V lost 1 base and J lost 4, with 22 bases in between. Germline values: CDR1 LGHNA, CDR2 YSLEER. CDR3: CASSQVGNVGGGSTEAFF. CDR3 DNA: TGCGCCAGCAGCCAAGTAGGGAATGTCGGGGGAGGGAGCACTGAAGCTTTCTTT.

The chain carries TRBV25-1 and TRBJ2-5; D is possibly TRBD2 (5 bases). The V gene lost 5 bases and the J gene lost 4 bases, with 17 bases spanning the gap. Germline CDR1 reads MGHDK; CDR2 reads SYGVNS. The CDR3 length is 15 residues. The CDR3 sequence is CASSSLEGLGETQYF. The DNA for the CDR3 is TGTGCCAGCAGTTCTCTTGAGGGCTTGGGAGAGACCCAGTACTTC.